The TCR beta chain described here comes from a study of cytomegalovirus exposure and HLA in healthy donors. Study-wide background: Unique TCR beta sequences numbering 117 million came from around 180 million T cells in an earlier analysis.

As for this clone: Its target is not known.

Study-level results: The sole available immune exposure information was CMV serostatus.

A multiplex PCR was run with 60 Vbeta primers and 13 Jbeta primers. Libraries were prepared by immunoSEQ multiplex PCR; TCRdb keeps only in-frame clonotypes and omits some of them. This sample carries 150,000 to 200,000 clones, with 1% to 1.5% going to the ten biggest clones. The source is a woman in her fifties or sixties in good health and CMV-seronegative. Sequenced material: PBMCs.

For the CDR3, the DNA is TGTGCCAGCAGTGCAGGGACTTGGAACACTGAAGCTTTCTTT. Translating it yields CASSAGTWNTEAFF. This chain links TRBV2 with TRBJ1-1; maybe TRBD1 (5 bases). From germline, CDR1 is SNHLY and CDR2 FYNNEI. Trimming shortened V by 4 bases and J by 1 base, and 10 bases separated the two germline ends. This CDR3 is built from 14 residues.